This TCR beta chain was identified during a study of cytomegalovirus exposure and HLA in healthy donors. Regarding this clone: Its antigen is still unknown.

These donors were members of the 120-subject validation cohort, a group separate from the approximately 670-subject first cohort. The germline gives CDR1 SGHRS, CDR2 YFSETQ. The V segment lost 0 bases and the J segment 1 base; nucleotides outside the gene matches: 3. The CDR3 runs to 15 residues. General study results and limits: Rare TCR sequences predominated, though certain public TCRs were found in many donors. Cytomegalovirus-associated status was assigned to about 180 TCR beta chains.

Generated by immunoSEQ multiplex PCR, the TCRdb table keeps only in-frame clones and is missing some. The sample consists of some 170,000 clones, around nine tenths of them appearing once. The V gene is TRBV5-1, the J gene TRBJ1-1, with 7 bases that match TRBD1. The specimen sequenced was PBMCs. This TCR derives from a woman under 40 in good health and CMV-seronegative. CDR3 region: CASSLVGTENTEAFF. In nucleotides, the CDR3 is TGCGCCAGCAGCTTGGTCGGGACAGAGAACACTGAAGCTTTCTTT.